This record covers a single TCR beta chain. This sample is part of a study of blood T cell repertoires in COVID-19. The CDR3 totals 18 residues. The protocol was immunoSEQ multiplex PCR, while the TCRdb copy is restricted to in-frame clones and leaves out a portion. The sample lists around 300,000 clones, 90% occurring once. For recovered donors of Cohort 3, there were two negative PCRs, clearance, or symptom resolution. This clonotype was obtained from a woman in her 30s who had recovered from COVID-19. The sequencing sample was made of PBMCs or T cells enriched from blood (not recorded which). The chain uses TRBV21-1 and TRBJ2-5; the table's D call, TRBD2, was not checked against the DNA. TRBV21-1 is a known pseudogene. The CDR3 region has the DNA TGTGCCAGCAGCAAAGGAGGGGTCCTAGCGGGAGGAAAAGAGACCCAGTACTTC. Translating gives CASSKGGVLAGGKETQYF.